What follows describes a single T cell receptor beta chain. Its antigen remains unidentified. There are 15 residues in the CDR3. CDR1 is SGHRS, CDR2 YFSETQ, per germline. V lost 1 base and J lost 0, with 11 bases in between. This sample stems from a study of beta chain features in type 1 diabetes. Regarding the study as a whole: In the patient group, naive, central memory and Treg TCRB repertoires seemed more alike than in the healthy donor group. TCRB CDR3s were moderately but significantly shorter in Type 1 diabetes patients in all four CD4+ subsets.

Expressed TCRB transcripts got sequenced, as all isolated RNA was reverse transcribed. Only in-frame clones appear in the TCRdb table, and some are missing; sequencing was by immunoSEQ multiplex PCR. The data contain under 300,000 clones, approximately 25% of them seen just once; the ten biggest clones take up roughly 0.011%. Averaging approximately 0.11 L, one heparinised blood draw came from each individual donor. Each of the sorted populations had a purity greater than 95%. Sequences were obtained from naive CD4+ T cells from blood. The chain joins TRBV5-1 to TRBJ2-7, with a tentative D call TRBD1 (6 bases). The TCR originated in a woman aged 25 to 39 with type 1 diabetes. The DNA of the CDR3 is TGCGCCAGCAGCTTGCGGCAGGGGATCTCCTACGAGCAGTACTTC. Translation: CASSLRQGISYEQYF.